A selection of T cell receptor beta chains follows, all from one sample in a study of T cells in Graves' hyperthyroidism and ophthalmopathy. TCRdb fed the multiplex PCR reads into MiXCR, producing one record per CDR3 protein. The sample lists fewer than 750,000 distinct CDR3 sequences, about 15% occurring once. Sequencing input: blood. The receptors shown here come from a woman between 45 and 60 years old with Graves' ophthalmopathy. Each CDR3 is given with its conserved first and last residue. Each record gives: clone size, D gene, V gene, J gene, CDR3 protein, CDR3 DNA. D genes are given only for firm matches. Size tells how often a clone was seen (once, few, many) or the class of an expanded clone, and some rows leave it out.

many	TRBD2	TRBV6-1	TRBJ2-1	CASSYTGLAGDGGNEQFF	TGTGCCAGCAGTTACACAGGACTAGCGGGAGATGGGGGCAATGAGCAGTTCTTC
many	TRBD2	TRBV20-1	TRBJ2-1	CSAPSWLLAANEQFF	TGCAGTGCCCCCAGTTGGCTACTAGCGGCCAATGAGCAGTTCTTC
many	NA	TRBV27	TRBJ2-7	CASRPRGLPAYEQYF	TGTGCCAGCAGACCTAGAGGCCTACCGGCATACGAGCAGTACTTC
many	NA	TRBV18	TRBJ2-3	CASSPIDTQYF	TGTGCCAGCTCACCAATAGATACGCAGTATTTT
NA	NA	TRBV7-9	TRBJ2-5	CASSLGGGGTQETQYF	TGTGCCAGCAGCTTAGGGGGTGGAGGGACCCAAGAGACCCAGTACTTC
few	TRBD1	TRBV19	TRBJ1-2	CASSIVKGTGYGYTF	TGTGCCAGTAGTATAGTAAAGGGGACAGGCTATGGCTACACCTTC
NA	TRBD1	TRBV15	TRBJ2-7	CATSRADRVPSYEQYF	TGTGCCACCAGCAGAGCCGACAGGGTACCCTCCTACGAGCAGTACTTC
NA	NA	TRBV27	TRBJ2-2	CASSRLQGLNTGELFF	TGTGCCAGCAGCAGATTACAGGGCTTGAACACCGGGGAGCTGTTTTTT
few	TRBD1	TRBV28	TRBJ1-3	CASTKTGGSGNTIYF	TGTGCCAGCACCAAGACAGGGGGCTCTGGAAACACCATATATTTT
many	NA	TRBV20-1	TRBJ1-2	CSASSVTANSLYGYTF	TGCAGTGCTAGTTCAGTGACAGCGAATAGTCTCTATGGCTACACCTTC
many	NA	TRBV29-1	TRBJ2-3	CSVDSTDTQYF	TGCAGCGTTGACAGCACAGATACGCAGTATTTT
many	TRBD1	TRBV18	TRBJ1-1	CASSPGQGMNTEAFF	TGTGCCAGCAGCCCCGGACAGGGAATGAACACTGAAGCTTTCTTT
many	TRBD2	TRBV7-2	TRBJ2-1	CASSLVGTMFF	TGTGCCAGCAGCTTAGTGGGGACTATGTTCTTC
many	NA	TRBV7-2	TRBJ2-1	CASSLAERGLGQFF	TGTGCCAGCAGCTTAGCGGAAAGGGGACTTGGGCAGTTCTTC
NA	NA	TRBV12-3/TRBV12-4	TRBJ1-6	CASRGQSPLHF	TGTGCCAGCAGGGGGCAATCACCCCTCCACTTT
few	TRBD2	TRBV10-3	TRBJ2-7	CATSRGSGIISYEQYF	TGTGCCACTTCCCGGGGTAGCGGGATTATCTCCTACGAGCAGTACTTC
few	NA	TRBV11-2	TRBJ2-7	CASSWEPPYYEQYF	TGTGCCAGCAGCTGGGAGCCCCCTTACTACGAGCAGTACTTC
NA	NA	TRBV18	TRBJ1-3	CASSPRGGFENTIYF	TGTGCCAGCTCACCCCGAGGGGGTTTTGAAAACACCATATATTTT
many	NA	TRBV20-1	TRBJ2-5	CSARPVSETQYF	TGCAGTGCTAGACCAGTTTCGGAGACCCAGTACTTC
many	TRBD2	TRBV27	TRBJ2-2	CASSPGLAAGELFF	TGTGCCAGCAGTCCAGGACTAGCGGCCGGGGAGCTGTTTTTT
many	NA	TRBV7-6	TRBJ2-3	CASSWGDTDTQYF	TGTGCCAGCAGCTGGGGGGATACAGATACGCAGTATTTT
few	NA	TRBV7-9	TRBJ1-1	CASSLETGGYTEAFF	TGTGCCAGCAGCTTAGAAACTGGGGGATACACTGAAGCTTTCTTT
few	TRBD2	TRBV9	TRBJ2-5	CASSEGGRGRETQYF	TGTGCCAGCAGCGAGGGCGGGAGGGGGCGAGAGACCCAGTACTTC
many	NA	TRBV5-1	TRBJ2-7	CASSTDPYEQYF	TGCGCCAGCAGCACGGACCCCTACGAGCAGTACTTC
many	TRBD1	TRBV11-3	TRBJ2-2	CASSQTGTPGELFF	TGTGCCAGCAGCCAGACAGGGACGCCCGGGGAGCTGTTTTTT
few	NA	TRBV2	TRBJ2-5	CASSEAQVTGDF	TGTGCCAGCAGTGAAGCGCAAGTTACCGGGGACTTC
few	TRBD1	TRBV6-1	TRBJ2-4	CASSPSQGAAGIQYF	TGTGCCAGCAGTCCGAGCCAGGGGGCAGCTGGCATTCAGTACTTC
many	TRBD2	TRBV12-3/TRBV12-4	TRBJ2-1	CASSLGLAGFYNEQFF	TGTGCCAGCAGCCTCGGACTAGCGGGCTTCTACAATGAGCAGTTCTTC
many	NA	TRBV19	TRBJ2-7	CASSIVASNGKEQYF	TGTGCCAGTAGTATCGTGGCCAGTAACGGGAAGGAGCAGTACTTC
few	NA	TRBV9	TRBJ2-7	CASSVGPTKLYSYEQYF	TGTGCCAGCAGCGTAGGCCCGACAAAGTTGTACTCCTACGAGCAGTACTTC
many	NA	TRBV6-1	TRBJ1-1	CASSRQATGTEAFF	TGTGCCAGCAGTCGACAGGCAACGGGCACTGAAGCTTTCTTT
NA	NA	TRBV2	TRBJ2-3	CASSASRDTQYF	TGTGCCAGCAGTGCCTCCCGGGATACGCAGTATTTT
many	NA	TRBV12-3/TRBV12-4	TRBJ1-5	CASTLREKGTIQPQHF	TGTGCCAGCACCCTGCGGGAAAAAGGGACCATTCAGCCCCAGCATTTT
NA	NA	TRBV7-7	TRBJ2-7	CASSAMVGVGEQYF	TGTGCTAGCAGCGCGATGGTGGGCGTGGGGGAGCAGTACTTC
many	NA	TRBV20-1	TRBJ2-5	CSATRQETQYF	TGCAGTGCTACCAGACAAGAGACCCAGTACTTC
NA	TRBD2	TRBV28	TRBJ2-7	CASSFAGGKNEQYF	TGTGCCAGCAGTTTTGCGGGGGGGAAGAACGAGCAGTACTTC
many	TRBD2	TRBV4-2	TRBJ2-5	CASSRASGRSVRETQYF	TGTGCCAGCAGCCGGGCCAGCGGGAGGTCGGTTAGGGAGACCCAGTACTTC
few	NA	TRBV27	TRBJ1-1	CASSYGPEAFF	TGTGCCAGCAGCTACGGACCTGAAGCTTTCTTT
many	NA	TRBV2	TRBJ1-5	CASSVILNRDPNQPQHF	TGTGCCAGCAGCGTGATTTTAAACAGGGACCCCAATCAGCCCCAGCATTTT
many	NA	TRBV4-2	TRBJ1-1	CASSQEGGVTEAFF	TGTGCCAGCAGCCAAGAAGGGGGGGTCACTGAAGCTTTCTTT